Sequencing of this T cell receptor beta chain was carried out in a study of cytomegalovirus exposure and HLA in healthy donors. Primers: 60 Vbeta forward and 13 Jbeta reverse. This table comes from immunoSEQ multiplex PCR, and its TCRdb copy is limited to in-frame clones, with some not included. Of approximately 80,000 clones in the sample, 65% to 80% were seen once. Germline CDR1 is SGHDN and CDR2 is FVKESK. This CDR3 contains 15 residues. The ends were cut back, 1 base at V and 8 bases at J, with 18 bases in the middle. The sequence came from a man in his fifties or sixties in good health and CMV-seronegative. The rearrangement uses TRBV14 and TRBJ2-7, with D possibly TRBD1 on 8 matching bases. The specimen was PBMCs. The CDR3 spells CASSQVQGGTRKQYF. The CDR3 region has the DNA TGTGCCAGCAGCCAAGTACAGGGGGGGACCCGGAAGCAGTACTTC.